This T cell receptor (beta chain) is from a study of response to subunit inactivated influenza vaccine. TCRdb independently ran MiXCR on the RT-PCR reads; one entry per CDR3 protein. The sample holds roughly 670,000 distinct CDR3 sequences; around 13% are singletons and the top ten take 6% to 9.5%. CDR1 is SEHNR, CDR2 FQNEAQ, per germline (reference sequence). This CDR3 region has 16 residues. The V end was cut by 3 bases, the J end by 5 bases, with 19 bases between. This clonotype has just a few counts. The sample in question was PBMCs from blood, obtained 14 days before vaccination. The gene calls are TRBV7-9 and TRBJ2-5; possible D gene TRBD2, 6 bases. This clonotype was obtained from a man aged 50-59 years who received an inactivated influenza vaccine. The CDR3 protein is CASSFGLSWGDETQYF. The CDR3, as DNA: TGTGCCAGCAGCTTTGGTCTAAGTTGGGGGGACGAGACCCAGTACTTC.